This entry concerns a single TCR beta chain. Its antigen is unidentified. This record comes from a study of long-term antiretroviral therapy in people with HIV. Study-level points and caveats: Post-ART, diversity grew, though it stayed under transplant donor control levels. Pre-ART clonal expansions dominated every time point's repertoire.

Version v3.0 of the immunoSEQ assay ran at survey level. Samples were sequenced targeting 40,000-50,000 T-cell genomes each. Sequenced by immunoSEQ multiplex PCR; TCRdb stores in-frame clones only, minus some. The sample shows tens of thousands of clones, around 82% of them seen only once. HIV-positive participants all received treatment in the United States. This CDR3 has 17 amino acids. CDR1 and CDR2 from the germline V gene are PRHDT and FYEKMQ (reference sequence). The ends lost 4 bases at V and 4 bases at J; junction bases unmatched: 13. This specimen was unsorted PBMCs, taken 0.3 years after starting antiretroviral therapy. The chain uses TRBV13 and TRBJ2-5, with 9 positions matching TRBD2. This TCR was recovered from a man aged 18-30 years with HIV. CDR3 residues: CASSSPEIAGVGETQYF. The CDR3 DNA reads TGTGCCAGCAGCTCCCCAGAAATAGCGGGAGTCGGAGAGACCCAGTACTTC.